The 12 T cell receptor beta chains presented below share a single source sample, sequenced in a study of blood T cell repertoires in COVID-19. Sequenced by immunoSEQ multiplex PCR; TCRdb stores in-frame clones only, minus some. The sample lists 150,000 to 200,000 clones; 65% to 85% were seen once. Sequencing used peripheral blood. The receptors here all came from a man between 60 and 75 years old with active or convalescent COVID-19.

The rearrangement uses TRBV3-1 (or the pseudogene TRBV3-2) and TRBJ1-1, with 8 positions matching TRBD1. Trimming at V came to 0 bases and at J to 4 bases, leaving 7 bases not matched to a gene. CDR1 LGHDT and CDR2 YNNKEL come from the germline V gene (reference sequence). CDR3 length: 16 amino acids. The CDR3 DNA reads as TGTGCCAGCAGCCAAGATCCAGGGGGCGCGACCACTGAAGCTTTCTTT. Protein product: CASSQDPGGATTEAFF.

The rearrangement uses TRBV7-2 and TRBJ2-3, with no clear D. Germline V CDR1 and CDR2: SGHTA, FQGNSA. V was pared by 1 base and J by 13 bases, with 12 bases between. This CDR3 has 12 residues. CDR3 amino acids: CASSLGGSREYF. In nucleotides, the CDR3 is TGTGCCAGCAGCTTAGGCGGTTCTCGGGAGTATTTT. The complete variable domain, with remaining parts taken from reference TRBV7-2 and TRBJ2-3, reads GAGVSQSPSNKVTEKGKDVELRCDPISGHTALYWYRQSLGQGLEFLIYFQGNSAPDKSGLPSDRFSAERTGGSVSTLTIQRTQQEDSAVYLCASSLGGSREYFGPGTRLTVL.

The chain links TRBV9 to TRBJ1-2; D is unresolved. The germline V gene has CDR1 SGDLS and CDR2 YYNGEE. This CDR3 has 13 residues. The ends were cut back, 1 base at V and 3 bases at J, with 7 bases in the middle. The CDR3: CASSVREDYGYTF. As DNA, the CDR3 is TGTGCCAGCAGCGTAAGGGAGGACTATGGCTACACCTTC.

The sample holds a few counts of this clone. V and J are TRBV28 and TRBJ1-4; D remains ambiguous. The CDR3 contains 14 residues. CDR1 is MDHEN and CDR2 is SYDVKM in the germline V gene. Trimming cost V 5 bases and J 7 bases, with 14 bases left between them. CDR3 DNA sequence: TGTGCCAGCAGTCAACCGGGAAATAGTGAAAAACTGTTTTTT. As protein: CASSQPGNSEKLFF.

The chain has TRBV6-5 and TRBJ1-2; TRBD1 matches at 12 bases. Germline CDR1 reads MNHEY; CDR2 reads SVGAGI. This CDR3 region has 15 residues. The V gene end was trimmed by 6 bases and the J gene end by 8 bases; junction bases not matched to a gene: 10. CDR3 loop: CASRPPGQGAGGYTF. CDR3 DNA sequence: TGTGCCAGCAGACCCCCGGGACAGGGGGCGGGAGGCTACACCTTC.

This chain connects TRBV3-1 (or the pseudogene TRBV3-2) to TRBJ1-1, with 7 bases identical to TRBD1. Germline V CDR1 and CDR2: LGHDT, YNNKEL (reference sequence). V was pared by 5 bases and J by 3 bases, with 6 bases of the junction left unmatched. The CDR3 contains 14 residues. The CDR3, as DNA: TGTGCCAGCAGCTTACAGGGGTCCGACACTGAAGCTTTCTTT. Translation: CASSLQGSDTEAFF.

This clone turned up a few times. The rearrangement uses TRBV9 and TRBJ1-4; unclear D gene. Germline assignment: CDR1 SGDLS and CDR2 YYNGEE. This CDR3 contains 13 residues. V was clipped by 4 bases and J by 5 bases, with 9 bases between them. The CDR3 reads CASSRGENEKLFF. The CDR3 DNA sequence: TGTGCCAGCAGCAGAGGAGAAAATGAAAAACTGTTTTTT.

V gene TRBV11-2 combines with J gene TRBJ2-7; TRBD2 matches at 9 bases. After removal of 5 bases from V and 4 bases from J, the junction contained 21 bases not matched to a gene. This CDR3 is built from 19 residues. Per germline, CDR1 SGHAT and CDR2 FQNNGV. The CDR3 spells CASSLKLRGLSGGSYEQYF. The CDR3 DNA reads TGTGCCAGCAGCCTAAAACTCAGGGGACTCAGCGGGGGGTCGTACGAGCAGTACTTC.

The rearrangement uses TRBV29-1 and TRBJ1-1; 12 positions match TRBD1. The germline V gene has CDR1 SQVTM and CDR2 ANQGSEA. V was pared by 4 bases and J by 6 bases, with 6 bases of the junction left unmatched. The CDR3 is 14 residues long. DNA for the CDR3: TGCAGCGTTGGGGGACAGGGGGCTGGGGCTGAAGCTTTCTTT. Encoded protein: CSVGGQGAGAEAFF.

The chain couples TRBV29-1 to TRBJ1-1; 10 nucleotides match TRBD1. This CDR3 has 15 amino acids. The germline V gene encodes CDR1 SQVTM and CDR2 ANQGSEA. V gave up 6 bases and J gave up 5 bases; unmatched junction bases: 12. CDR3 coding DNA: TGCAGCGTGGGACAGGGGATGACCGCTGGGACTGAAGCTTTCTTT. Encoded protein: CSVGQGMTAGTEAFF. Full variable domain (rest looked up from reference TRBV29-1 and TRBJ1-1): SAVISQKPSRDICQRGTSLTIQCQVDSQVTMMFWYRQQPGQSLTLIATANQGSEATYESGFVIDKFPISRPNLTFSTLTVSNMSPEDSSIYLCSVGQGMTAGTEAFFGQGTRLTVV.

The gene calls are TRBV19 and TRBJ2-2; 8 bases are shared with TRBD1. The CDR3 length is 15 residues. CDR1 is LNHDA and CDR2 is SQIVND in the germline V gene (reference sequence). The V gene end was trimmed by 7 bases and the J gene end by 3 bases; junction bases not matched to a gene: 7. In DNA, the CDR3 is TGTGCCAGTAACAGACAGGGGCTCTACACCGGGGAGCTGTTTTTT. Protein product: CASNRQGLYTGELFF. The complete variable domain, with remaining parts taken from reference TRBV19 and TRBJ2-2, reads DGGITQSPKYLFRKEGQNVTLSCEQNLNHDAMYWYRQDPGQGLRLIYYSQIVNDFQKGDIAEGYSVSREKKESFPLTVTSAQKNPTAFYLCASNRQGLYTGELFFGEGSRLTVL.

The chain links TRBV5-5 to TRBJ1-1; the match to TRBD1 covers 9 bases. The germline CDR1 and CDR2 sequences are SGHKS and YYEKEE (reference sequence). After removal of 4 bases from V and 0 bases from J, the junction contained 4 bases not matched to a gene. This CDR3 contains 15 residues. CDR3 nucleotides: TGTGCCAGCAGCGGCGGGACAGGGATGAACACTGAAGCTTTCTTT. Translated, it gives CASSGGTGMNTEAFF.